The 27 T cell receptor beta chains reported below all come from one sample, sequenced in a study of post-analysis software for immune sequencing data. Points from the study as a whole: Compared with controls, patients had more of about 5 TRBV segments, including TRBV5-6, TRBV5-1 and TRBV20-1.

The antigens for these receptors are not known. Unique-molecular-identifier-tagged TCR beta cDNA libraries were used. In TCRdb, the PCR reads were re-called with MiXCR into one record per CDR3 protein. Of about 620,000 distinct CDR3 sequences in the sample, about 40% were seen once. Sequenced input: blood. The receptor source for this set is a girl aged 10 to 17 with multiple sclerosis.

The rearrangement links TRBV20-1 to TRBJ2-3, with 9 bases that match TRBD2. J lost 6 bases, V lost 2 bases, and 3 bases had no gene match. This CDR3 contains 13 residues. Per germline, CDR1 DFQATT and CDR2 SNEGSKA (reference sequence). CDR3 amino acids: CSARFLAGDTQYF. CDR3 coding DNA: TGCAGTGCTAGATTTCTAGCGGGGGATACGCAGTATTTT.

The rearrangement joins TRBV7-3 to TRBJ2-7, with D perhaps TRBD2 (5 bases). V lost 4 bases and J lost 6, with 25 bases in between. The CDR3 runs 17 residues. Germline V gene lookup returns CDR1 SGHTA and CDR2 FQGTGA. The chain's CDR3 is CASSYPLVGEKVAEQYF. CDR3 coding DNA: TGTGCCAGCAGCTATCCTTTGGTGGGAGAGAAGGTCGCCGAGCAGTACTTC. The full variable domain, rest sourced from reference TRBV7-3 and TRBJ2-7, is GAGVSQTPSNKVTEKGKYVELRCDPISGHTALYWYRQSLGQGPEFLIYFQGTGAADDSGLPNDRFFAVRPEGSVSTLKIQRTERGDSAVYLCASSYPLVGEKVAEQYFGPGTRLTVT.

The chain uses TRBV12-3 or TRBV12-4 and TRBJ2-5; 9 bases align to TRBD2. Losses at the gene ends were 7 bases for V and 0 bases for J; bases not matched to a gene: 3. The CDR3 sequence is 14 residues long. The CDR3 loop is CASTASGNQETQYF. CDR3 DNA: TGTGCCAGCACGGCTAGCGGGAACCAAGAGACCCAGTACTTC.

The chain has TRBV20-1 and TRBJ2-3, with D unclear. Per the germline V gene, CDR1 is DFQATT and CDR2 is SNEGSKA (reference sequence). The germline V and J ends were trimmed by 1 base and 4 bases, with 24 bases remaining between them. The length of the CDR3 is 18 residues. CDR3 DNA: TGCAGTGCTAGAGTCTTGAGAGGCGGAGCTAAAATCGCAGATACGCAGTATTTT. This codes for CSARVLRGGAKIADTQYF.

This clonotype was seen more than once but under ten times. The V gene is TRBV4-1, the J gene TRBJ2-3, with 10 positions matching TRBD2. V shed 3 bases, J shed 5 bases, and the junction held 8 bases outside the gene matches. Germline V gives CDR1 MGHRA, CDR2 YSYEKL. The CDR3 sequence is 16 residues long. CDR3 coding DNA: TGCGCCAGCAGCCAGGGGGCTAGCGGGGGTGGAGATACGCAGTATTTT. This translates into CASSQGASGGGDTQYF.

This chain uses TRBV20-1 with TRBJ2-3, with no clear D. The CDR3 has 11 amino acids. V was clipped by 5 bases and J by 4 bases, with 7 bases between them. CDR1 is DFQATT, CDR2 SNEGSKA, per germline (reference sequence). CDR3 coding DNA: TGCAGTGCTTCTACCGCAGATACGCAGTATTTT. Amino acids: CSASTADTQYF.

This clonotype was seen only a few times. The rearrangement links TRBV20-1 to TRBJ2-1; 8 nucleotides line up with TRBD2. With V trimmed by 6 bases and J by 0 bases, 19 bases remained unmatched. CDR3 length: 19 amino acids. CDR1 DFQATT and CDR2 SNEGSKA come from the germline V gene (reference sequence). CDR3 sequence (DNA): TGCAGTGCACCTCTTGGACTAGCTCGACTAGGGGCCTCCTACAATGAGCAGTTCTTC. Translating gives CSAPLGLARLGASYNEQFF.

The genes are TRBV20-1 and TRBJ1-5; D may be TRBD1 (6 bases). Germline V gene data show CDR1 as DFQATT and CDR2 as SNEGSKA (reference sequence). V was trimmed by 2 bases and J by 0 bases, leaving 17 bases between them. The CDR3 runs to 17 residues. The chain's CDR3 is CSARSARGIASNQPQHF. The CDR3 DNA follows: TGCAGTGCTAGATCGGCCAGGGGTATTGCTAGCAATCAGCCCCAGCATTTT.

V and J are TRBV7-9 and TRBJ2-1; 11 nucleotides match TRBD1. The CDR3 is 15 residues long. Germline V gene data show CDR1 as SEHNR and CDR2 as FQNEAQ (reference sequence). Trimming removed 4 bases from V and 6 bases from J; junction bases left unmatched: 5. The CDR3 loop reads CASSWGQGGINEQFF. Written as DNA, the CDR3 is TGTGCCAGCAGCTGGGGACAGGGGGGAATCAATGAGCAGTTCTTC.

V gene TRBV12-3 or TRBV12-4 combines with J gene TRBJ2-3, with D hard to call. V was cut by 7 bases and J by 13 bases, with 15 bases left in between. This CDR3 contains 11 residues. The CDR3 loop is CASMPQDAEYF. CDR3 sequence (DNA): TGTGCCAGCATGCCACAAGATGCGGAGTATTTT.

The rearrangement joins TRBV2 to TRBJ2-5; 7 bases map to TRBD2. Germline V CDR1 and CDR2: SNHLY, FYNNEI. The CDR3 runs 15 residues. The V gene end was trimmed by 4 bases and the J gene end by 2 bases; junction bases not matched to a gene: 7. The CDR3 bases are TGTGCCAGCAGTGCGTCTAGCGGACGACAAGAGACCCAGTACTTC. Translation gives CASSASSGRQETQYF. The full variable domain, its missing parts supplied by reference TRBV2 and TRBJ2-5, is EPEVTQTPSHQVTQMGQEVILRCVPISNHLYFYWYRQILGQKVEFLVSFYNNEISEKSEIFDDQFSVERPDGSNFTLKIRSTKLEDSAMYFCASSASSGRQETQYFGPGTRLLVL.

The chain couples TRBV12-3 or TRBV12-4 to TRBJ2-3; tentatively, D is TRBD1 (6 bases). Deletions cut 3 bases from V and 5 bases from J, with 15 bases between. This CDR3 has 15 residues. Written as DNA, the CDR3 is TGTGCCAGCAGTTTGGAGTGGGGGCCCCGAGATACGCAGTATTTT. It yields the protein CASSLEWGPRDTQYF.

The table lists this clonotype with a few counts. V usage is TRBV7-3 and J usage is TRBJ2-3; TRBD1 or TRBD2 may be the D gene (7 bases each). This CDR3 region has 15 residues. Trimming left V 1 base short and J 8 bases short, with 16 bases between. Germline V gene sequence: CDR1 SGHTA, CDR2 FQGTGA. The CDR3 DNA is TGTGCCAGCAGCTTAAGCGCAGGGGGGGGTACTACGCAGTATTTT. Its translation is CASSLSAGGGTTQYF.

The rearrangement joins TRBV2 to TRBJ2-7, with TRBD2 matching 9 bases. J gave up 0 bases and V 1 base, and 7 bases lay outside the gene matches. Germline V CDR1 and CDR2: SNHLY, FYNNEI. The CDR3 sequence is 17 residues long. Here the CDR3 reads CASSEGLAGKRSYEQYF. For the CDR3, the DNA is TGTGCCAGCAGTGAAGGGCTAGCGGGAAAACGCTCCTACGAGCAGTACTTC.

The rearrangement links TRBV5-1 to TRBJ2-3; a possible D gene is TRBD1 (5 bases). This CDR3 region has 16 residues. Trimming left V 4 bases short and J 2 bases short, with 17 bases between. The germline CDR1 and CDR2 sequences are SGHRS and YFSETQ. This chain's CDR3 is CASSPDSVLLTDTQYF. The CDR3 coding sequence is TGCGCCAGCAGCCCCGACAGTGTCCTCCTCACAGATACGCAGTATTTT.

A few counts support this clonotype. The genes are TRBV29-1 and TRBJ2-1; unclear D gene. The CDR3 covers 13 residues. Between the trimmed V and J ends, which lost 6 bases and 1 base, there was a span of 10 bases. CDR1 and CDR2 from the germline V gene are SQVTM and ANQGSEA. DNA for the CDR3: TGCAGCGTCGGTCCTCGGTCCTACAATGAGCAGTTCTTC. Its translation is CSVGPRSYNEQFF.

The chain carries TRBV28 and TRBJ1-2; 8 positions match TRBD1. With 1 base clipped from V and 2 bases from J, the junction kept 12 bases outside the gene matches. The CDR3 spans 18 residues. Germline CDR1 MDHEN, CDR2 SYDVKM. The CDR3 nucleotides read TGTGCCAGCAGTTTATCGGGGCCGGGACAGGCGTACAACTATGGCTACACCTTC. Translated: CASSLSGPGQAYNYGYTF.

The rearrangement uses TRBV5-8 and TRBJ2-5; 8 nucleotides line up with TRBD1. V shed 2 bases and J 5 bases; nucleotides not matched to a gene: 5. CDR3 size: 14 residues. Germline V gene data show CDR1 as SGHTS and CDR2 as YDEGEE. The CDR3 sequence: CASSFRGRTETQYF. As DNA, the CDR3 is TGTGCCAGCAGCTTCAGGGGGCGAACGGAGACCCAGTACTTC.

The J gene is TRBJ2-7, the V gene TRBV20-1; 12 bases align to TRBD2. J gave up 2 bases and V 6 bases, and 8 bases lay outside the gene matches. Germline values: CDR1 DFQATT, CDR2 SNEGSKA (reference sequence). There are 15 residues in the CDR3. CDR3 DNA sequence: TGCAGTGCCCCGCTAGCGGGAGGGAGCACCTACGAGCAGTACTTC. Translation: CSAPLAGGSTYEQYF.

The chain combines TRBV29-1 with TRBJ1-1; 8 positions match TRBD1. This CDR3 is built from 13 residues. Germline CDR1 and CDR2: SQVTM and ANQGSEA. Trimming removed 1 base from V and 7 bases from J; junction bases left unmatched: 5. Here the CDR3 reads CSVEGGQVGEAFF. Written as DNA, the CDR3 is TGCAGCGTTGAAGGGGGACAGGTGGGTGAAGCTTTCTTT.

Concerning this clonotype itself: The junction departs from germline at one end; a sequencing error may be responsible. This chain links TRBV5-1 with TRBJ2-5; 7 bases map to TRBD1. The J call may be wrong; the DNA end is better matched by TRBJ2-7. The germline CDR1 and CDR2 sequences are SGHRS and YFSETQ. The CDR3 runs 15 residues. CDR3 sequence reads: CASSLRDRISFEQYF. The CDR3 DNA is TGCGCCAGCAGCCTCCGGGACAGAATATCCTTCGAGCAGTACTTC.

The chain joins TRBV15 to TRBJ2-1; D uncertain. The germline V gene has CDR1 LNHNV and CDR2 YYDKDF (reference sequence). Trimming cost V 0 bases and J 3 bases, with 15 bases left between them. The CDR3 is made up of 17 amino acids. In DNA, the CDR3 is TGTGCCACCAGCAGAGATCCGGGCCAGGCCCTCTACAATGAGCAGTTCTTC. This sequence encodes CATSRDPGQALYNEQFF.

V is TRBV29-1 and J is TRBJ1-2; TRBD1 aligns across 7 bases. CDR1 is SQVTM and CDR2 is ANQGSEA in the germline V gene. J gave up 8 bases and V 8 bases, and 14 bases lay outside the gene matches. This CDR3 spans 13 amino acids. The chain's CDR3 is CSPELQGTKGYTF. For the CDR3, the DNA is TGCAGCCCTGAACTACAGGGGACGAAAGGCTACACCTTC.

This clonotype was recorded a few times. The chain is built from TRBV5-6 and TRBJ2-3, with D unclear. V lost 0 bases and J 6 bases, leaving 17 bases between the germline ends. Germline CDR1 SGHDT, CDR2 YYEEEE. The length of the CDR3 is 16 residues. In nucleotides, the CDR3 is TGTGCCAGCAGCTTGGCCACGTGGGGAAAGAGGGATACGCAGTATTTT. This codes for CASSLATWGKRDTQYF.

This clonotype appeared a few times. The J gene is TRBJ2-1, the V gene TRBV12-3 or TRBV12-4, with 8 bases that match TRBD2. CDR3 size: 15 residues. V dropped 3 bases and J dropped 5; count of bases not matched to a gene: 6. DNA of the CDR3: TGTGCCAGCAGTTTGGTGAGCGGGAGCCACAATGAGCAGTTCTTC. The encoded protein is CASSLVSGSHNEQFF.

This chain links TRBV5-1 with TRBJ2-5; 7 positions agree with TRBD1. In germline, CDR1 is SGHRS, CDR2 YFSETQ. The junction had 11 bases not matched to a gene; V was cut back by 5 bases and J by 4 bases. This CDR3 spans 15 amino acids. DNA for the CDR3: TGCGCCAGCAGTCAGGGATACAGGGGTGGAGAGACCCAGTACTTC. It is translated as CASSQGYRGGETQYF.

This sequence joins TRBV12-3 or TRBV12-4 and TRBJ2-4; possible D gene TRBD1, 6 bases. The J call is in doubt because the DNA end fits TRBJ2-7 better. This CDR3 is 14 amino acids long. CDR3: CASRSGGGPYEQYF. In DNA, the CDR3 is TGTGCCAGCAGGAGCGGTGGGGGCCCCTACGAGCAGTACTTC.